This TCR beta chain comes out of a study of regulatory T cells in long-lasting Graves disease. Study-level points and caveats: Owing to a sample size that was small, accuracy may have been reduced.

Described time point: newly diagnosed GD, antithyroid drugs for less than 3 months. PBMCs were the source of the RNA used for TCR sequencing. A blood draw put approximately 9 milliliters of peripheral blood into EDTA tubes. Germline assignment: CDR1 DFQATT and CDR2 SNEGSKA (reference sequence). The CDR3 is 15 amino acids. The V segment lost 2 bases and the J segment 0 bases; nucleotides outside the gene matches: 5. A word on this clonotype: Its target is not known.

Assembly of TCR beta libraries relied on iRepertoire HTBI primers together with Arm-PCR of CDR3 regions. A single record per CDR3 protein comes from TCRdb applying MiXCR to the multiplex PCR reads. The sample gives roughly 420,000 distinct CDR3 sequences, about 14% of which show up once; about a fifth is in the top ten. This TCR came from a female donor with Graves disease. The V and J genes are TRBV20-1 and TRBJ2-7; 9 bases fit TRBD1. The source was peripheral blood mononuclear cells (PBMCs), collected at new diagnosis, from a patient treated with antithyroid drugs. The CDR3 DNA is TGCAGTGCTAGAATTGCGGGACAGGGCTCCTACGAGCAGTACTTC. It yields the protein CSARIAGQGSYEQYF.